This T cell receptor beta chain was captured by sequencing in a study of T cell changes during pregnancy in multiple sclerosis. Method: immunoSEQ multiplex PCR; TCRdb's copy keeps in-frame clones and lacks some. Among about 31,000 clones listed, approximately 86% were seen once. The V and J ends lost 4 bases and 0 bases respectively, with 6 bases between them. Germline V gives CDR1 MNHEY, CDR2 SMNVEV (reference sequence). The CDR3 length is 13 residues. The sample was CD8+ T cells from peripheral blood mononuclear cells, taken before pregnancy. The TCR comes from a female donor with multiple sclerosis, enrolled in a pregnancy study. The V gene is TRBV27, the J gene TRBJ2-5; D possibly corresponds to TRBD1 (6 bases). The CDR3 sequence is CASSYRDQETQYF. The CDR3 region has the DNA TGTGCCAGCAGTTACAGGGACCAAGAGACCCAGTACTTC.